This T cell receptor beta chain appears in the sequencing data of a study of response to subunit inactivated influenza vaccine. Study-level results: Seasonal influenza vaccination, on each occasion, was suggested by the authors to recruit few new T cells.

This clonotype was detected a few times. Its antigen remains unidentified. V dropped 5 bases and J dropped 5; count of bases not matched to a gene: 12. This CDR3 comprises 15 residues. Looked up from germline, CDR1 is SGHTA and CDR2 is FQGNSA. TCRdb recomputed calls from the RT-PCR reads with MiXCR, one row per CDR3 protein. In the table there are about 570,000 distinct CDR3 sequences, roughly 12% of which are singletons. Sequencing was performed on PBMCs from blood, taken on the day of vaccination. The TCR sequence derives from a man between 50 and 59 years old who received an inactivated influenza vaccine. This chain joins TRBV7-2 and TRBJ2-7; 7 nucleotides match TRBD2. CDR3 bases: TGTGCCAGCAGCCTGCGTCAAGCGGGAACGGACGAGCAGTACTTC. Protein sequence: CASSLRQAGTDEQYF. Full variable domain (remainder filled in from reference TRBV7-2 and TRBJ2-7): GAGVSQSPSNKVTEKGKDVELRCDPISGHTALYWYRQSLGQGLEFLIYFQGNSAPDKSGLPSDRFSAERTGGSVSTLTIQRTQQEDSAVYLCASSLRQAGTDEQYFGPGTRLTVT.